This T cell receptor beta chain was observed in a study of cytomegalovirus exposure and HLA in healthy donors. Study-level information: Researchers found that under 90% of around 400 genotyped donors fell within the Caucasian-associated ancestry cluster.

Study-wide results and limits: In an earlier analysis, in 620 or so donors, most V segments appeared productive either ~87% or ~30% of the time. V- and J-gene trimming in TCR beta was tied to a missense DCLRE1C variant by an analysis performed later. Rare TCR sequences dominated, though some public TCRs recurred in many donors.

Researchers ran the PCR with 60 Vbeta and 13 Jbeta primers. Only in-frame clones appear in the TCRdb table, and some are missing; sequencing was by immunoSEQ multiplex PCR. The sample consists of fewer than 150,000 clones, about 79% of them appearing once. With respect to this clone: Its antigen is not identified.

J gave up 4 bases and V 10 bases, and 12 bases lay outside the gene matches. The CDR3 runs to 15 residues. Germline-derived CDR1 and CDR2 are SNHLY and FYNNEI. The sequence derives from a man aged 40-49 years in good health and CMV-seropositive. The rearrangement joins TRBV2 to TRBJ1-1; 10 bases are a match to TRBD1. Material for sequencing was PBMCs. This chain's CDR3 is CATTSDRGLVTEAFF. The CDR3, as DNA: TGTGCCACCACCTCGGACAGGGGGTTGGTCACTGAAGCTTTCTTT. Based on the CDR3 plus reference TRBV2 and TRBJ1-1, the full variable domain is EPEVTQTPSHQVTQMGQEVILRCVPISNHLYFYWYRQILGQKVEFLVSFYNNEISEKSEIFDDQFSVERPDGSNFTLKIRSTKLEDSAMYFCATTSDRGLVTEAFFGQGTRLTVV.